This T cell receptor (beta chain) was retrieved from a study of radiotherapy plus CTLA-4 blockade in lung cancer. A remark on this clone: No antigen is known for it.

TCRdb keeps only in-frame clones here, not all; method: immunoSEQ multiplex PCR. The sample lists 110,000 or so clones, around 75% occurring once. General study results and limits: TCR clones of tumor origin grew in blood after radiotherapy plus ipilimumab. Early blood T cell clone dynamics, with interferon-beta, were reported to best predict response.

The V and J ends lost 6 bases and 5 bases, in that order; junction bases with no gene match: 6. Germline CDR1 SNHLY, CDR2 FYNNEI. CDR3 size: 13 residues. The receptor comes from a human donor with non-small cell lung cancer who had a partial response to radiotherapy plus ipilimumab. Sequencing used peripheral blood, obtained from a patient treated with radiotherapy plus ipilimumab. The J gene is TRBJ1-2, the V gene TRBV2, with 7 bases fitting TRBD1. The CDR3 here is CASRAWDSYGYTF. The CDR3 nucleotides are TGTGCCAGCAGAGCCTGGGACAGTTATGGCTACACCTTC.